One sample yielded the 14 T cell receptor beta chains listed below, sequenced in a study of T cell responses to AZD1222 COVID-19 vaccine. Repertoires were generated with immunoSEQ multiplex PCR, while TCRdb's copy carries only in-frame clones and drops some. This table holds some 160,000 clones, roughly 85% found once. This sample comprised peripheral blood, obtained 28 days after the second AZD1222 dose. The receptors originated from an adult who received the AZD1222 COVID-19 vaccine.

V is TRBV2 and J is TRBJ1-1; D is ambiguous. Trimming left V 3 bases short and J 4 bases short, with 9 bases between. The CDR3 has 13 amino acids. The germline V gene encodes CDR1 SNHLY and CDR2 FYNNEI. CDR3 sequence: CASSDLRSTEAFF. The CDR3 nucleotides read TGTGCCAGCAGTGATTTGAGGTCCACTGAAGCTTTCTTT.

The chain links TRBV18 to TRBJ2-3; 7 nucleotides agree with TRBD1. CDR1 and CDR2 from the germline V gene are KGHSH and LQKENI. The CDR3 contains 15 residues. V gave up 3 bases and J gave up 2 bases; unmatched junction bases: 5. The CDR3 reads CASSPVRGITDTQYF. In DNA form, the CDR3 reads TGTGCCAGCTCACCGGTCAGGGGGATCACAGATACGCAGTATTTT.

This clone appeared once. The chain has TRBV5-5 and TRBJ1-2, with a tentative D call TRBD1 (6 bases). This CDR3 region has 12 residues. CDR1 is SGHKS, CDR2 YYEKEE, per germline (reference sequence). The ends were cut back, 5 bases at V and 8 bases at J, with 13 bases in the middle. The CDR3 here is CASRPNGGGYTF. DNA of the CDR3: TGTGCCAGCAGGCCCAACGGGGGCGGCTACACCTTC.

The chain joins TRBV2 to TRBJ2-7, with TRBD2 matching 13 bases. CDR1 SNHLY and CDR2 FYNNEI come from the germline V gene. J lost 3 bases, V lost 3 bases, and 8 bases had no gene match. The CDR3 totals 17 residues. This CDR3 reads CASSDSGTSGAVYEQYF. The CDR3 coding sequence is TGTGCCAGCAGTGATTCCGGGACTAGCGGGGCAGTCTACGAGCAGTACTTC.

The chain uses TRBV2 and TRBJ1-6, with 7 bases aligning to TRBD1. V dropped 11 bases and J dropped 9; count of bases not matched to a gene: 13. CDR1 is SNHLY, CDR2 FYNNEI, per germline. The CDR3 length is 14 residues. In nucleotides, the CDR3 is TGTGCCGGAGAAGAAACAGGGGAGGCTTCACCCCTCCACTTT. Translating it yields CAGEETGEASPLHF.

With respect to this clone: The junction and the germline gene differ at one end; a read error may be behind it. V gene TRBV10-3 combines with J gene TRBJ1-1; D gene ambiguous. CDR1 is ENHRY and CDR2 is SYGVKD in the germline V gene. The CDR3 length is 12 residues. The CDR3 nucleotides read TGTGCCACCAGTCCAGGGAACACTGAAGCTTTCTTT. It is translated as CATSPGNTEAFF.

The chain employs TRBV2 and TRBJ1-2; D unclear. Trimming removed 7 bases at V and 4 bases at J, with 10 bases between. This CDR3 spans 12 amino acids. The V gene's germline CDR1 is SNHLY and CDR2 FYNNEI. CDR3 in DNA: TGTGCCAGCAACTCCGGACCCTATGGCTACACCTTC. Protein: CASNSGPYGYTF.

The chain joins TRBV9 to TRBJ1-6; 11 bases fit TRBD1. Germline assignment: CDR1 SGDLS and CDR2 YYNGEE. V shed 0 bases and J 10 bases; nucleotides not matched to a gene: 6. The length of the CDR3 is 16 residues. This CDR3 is CASSVAPGQGGSPLHF. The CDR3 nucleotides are TGTGCCAGCAGCGTAGCGCCGGGACAGGGGGGATCACCCCTCCACTTT. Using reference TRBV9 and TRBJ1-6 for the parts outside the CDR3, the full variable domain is DSGVTQTPKHLITATGQRVTLRCSPRSGDLSVYWYQQSLDQGLQFLIQYYNGEERAKGNILERFSAQQFPDLHSELNLSSLELGDSALYFCASSVAPGQGGSPLHFGNGTRLTVT.

The CDR3 nucleotides are TGTGCCAGCAGCGCAAGTGGGGTTTCGATCGCTTTCTTT. It encodes CASSASGVSIAFF. The genes are TRBV9 and TRBJ1-1; D uncertain. Germline values: CDR1 SGDLS, CDR2 YYNGEE. CDR3 length equals 13 residues. The germline V and J ends were trimmed by 3 bases and 11 bases, with 17 bases remaining between them.

The CDR3 here is CASSQGSGASYNSPLHF. The CDR3 coding sequence is TGTGCCAGCAGCCAAGGATCCGGAGCCTCCTATAATTCACCCCTCCACTTT. The rearrangement uses TRBV14 and TRBJ1-6; D is uncertain. Trimming pared 1 base from V and 0 bases from J, leaving 10 bases between. CDR1 SGHDN and CDR2 FVKESK come from the germline V gene. This CDR3 is built from 17 residues.

The CDR3 loop reads CASSQGCDRDPLTNTGELFF. The CDR3 bases are TGTGCCAGCAGCCAGGGCTGTGACCGGGACCCACTAACGAACACCGGGGAGCTGTTTTTT. The chain couples TRBV21-1 to TRBJ2-2. TRBV21-1 corresponds to a pseudogene. CDR3 length: 20 residues.

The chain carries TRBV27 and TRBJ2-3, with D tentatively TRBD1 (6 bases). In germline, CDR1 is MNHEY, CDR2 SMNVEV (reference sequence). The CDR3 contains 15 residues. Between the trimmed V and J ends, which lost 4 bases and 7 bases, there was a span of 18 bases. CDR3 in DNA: TGTGCCAGCAGTTCTGTCCCGATCAGGGGATATACGCAGTATTTT. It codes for CASSSVPIRGYTQYF.

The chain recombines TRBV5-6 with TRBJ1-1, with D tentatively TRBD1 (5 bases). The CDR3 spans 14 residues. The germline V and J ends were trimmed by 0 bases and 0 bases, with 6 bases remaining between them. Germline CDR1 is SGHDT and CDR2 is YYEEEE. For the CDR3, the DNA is TGTGCCAGCAGCTTGGAACAGGTGAACACTGAAGCTTTCTTT. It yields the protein CASSLEQVNTEAFF.

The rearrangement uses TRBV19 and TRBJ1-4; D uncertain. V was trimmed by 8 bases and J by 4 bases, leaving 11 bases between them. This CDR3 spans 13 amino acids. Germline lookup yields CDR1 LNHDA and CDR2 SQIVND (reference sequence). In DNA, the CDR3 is TGTGCCAGTGGGCAGGTCCGTAATGAAAAACTGTTTTTT. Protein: CASGQVRNEKLFF. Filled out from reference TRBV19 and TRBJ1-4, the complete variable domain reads DGGITQSPKYLFRKEGQNVTLSCEQNLNHDAMYWYRQDPGQGLRLIYYSQIVNDFQKGDIAEGYSVSREKKESFPLTVTSAQKNPTAFYLCASGQVRNEKLFFGSGTQLSVL.